A single sample gave rise to the 28 T cell receptor beta chains below, sequenced in a study of blood T cell repertoires in COVID-19. Data came from immunoSEQ multiplex PCR; TCRdb stores just in-frame clones and leaves some out. The sample lists around 200,000 clones, roughly 90% occurring once. Sequences were obtained from peripheral blood. The receptors stem from a man aged 18 to 29 with active or convalescent COVID-19.

The genes are TRBV28 and TRBJ1-4; 7 bases match TRBD1. Trimming cost V 6 bases and J 8 bases; bases outside gene matches: 6. This CDR3 is built from 13 residues. The germline V gene has CDR1 MDHEN and CDR2 SYDVKM. CDR3 in DNA: TGTGCCAGCAGCCGACAGGGTAGAGAAAAACTGTTTTTT. Translating gives CASSRQGREKLFF.

The genes are TRBV29-1 and TRBJ2-1; D is perhaps TRBD1 (6 bases). Germline assignment: CDR1 SQVTM and CDR2 ANQGSEA. Deletions cut 5 bases from V and 10 bases from J, with 12 bases between. The CDR3 has 11 residues. In nucleotides, the CDR3 is TGCAGCGTTATGACAGGTTGGGAGCAGTTCTTC. This sequence encodes CSVMTGWEQFF.

The gene calls are TRBV3-1 (or the pseudogene TRBV3-2) and TRBJ2-5, with 10 bases aligning to TRBD2. With V trimmed by 0 bases and J by 4 bases, 5 bases remained unmatched. The CDR3 is 16 residues long. Germline V gives CDR1 LGHDT, CDR2 YNNKEL (reference sequence). As DNA, the CDR3 is TGTGCCAGCAGCCAAGATCTAGCGGGAGTGGTAGAGACCCAGTACTTC. It translates to CASSQDLAGVVETQYF.

V usage is TRBV5-1 and J usage is TRBJ2-3, with unresolved D. The CDR3 consists of 14 residues. The V end lost 4 bases, the J end lost 1 base, and 10 bases lay between the germline ends. Germline V gene sequence: CDR1 SGHRS, CDR2 YFSETQ. The CDR3 loop reads CASSPSHRTDTQYF. CDR3 sequence (DNA): TGCGCCAGCAGCCCGAGTCACCGCACAGATACGCAGTATTTT. Filled out from reference TRBV5-1 and TRBJ2-3, the complete variable domain reads KAGVTQTPRYLIKTRGQQVTLSCSPISGHRSVSWYQQTPGQGLQFLFEYFSETQRNKGNFPGRFSGRQFSNSRSEMNVSTLELGDSALYLCASSPSHRTDTQYFGPGTRLTVL.

This chain joins TRBV9 and TRBJ1-2; 9 bases fit TRBD1. CDR1 SGDLS and CDR2 YYNGEE come from the germline V gene. CDR3 length: 16 amino acids. The V and J ends lost 4 bases and 2 bases, in that order; junction bases with no gene match: 9. Here the CDR3 reads CASSPGTGWANYGYTF. The CDR3 region has the DNA TGTGCCAGCAGCCCGGGGACAGGGTGGGCGAACTATGGCTACACCTTC.

The chain has TRBV5-6 and TRBJ1-1; the D is unclear. The CDR3 sequence is 17 residues long. V lost 3 bases to trimming and J lost 1 base, with 19 bases between them. Germline V gene sequence: CDR1 SGHDT, CDR2 YYEEEE. CDR3 amino acids: CASSSGLVRGRNTEAFF. CDR3 sequence (DNA): TGTGCCAGCAGCTCGGGGTTAGTGCGGGGTCGGAACACTGAAGCTTTCTTT.

The chain joins TRBV9 to TRBJ2-1; 8 bases are shared with TRBD1. Germline V CDR1 and CDR2: SGDLS, YYNGEE. The CDR3 length is 14 residues. The trim removed 0 bases at V and 4 bases at J, leaving 0 bases unmatched. The CDR3 nucleotides read TGTGCCAGCAGCGTAGGGACAGGGTACAATGAGCAGTTCTTC. It encodes CASSVGTGYNEQFF. Based on the CDR3 plus reference TRBV9 and TRBJ2-1, the full variable domain is DSGVTQTPKHLITATGQRVTLRCSPRSGDLSVYWYQQSLDQGLQFLIQYYNGEERAKGNILERFSAQQFPDLHSELNLSSLELGDSALYFCASSVGTGYNEQFFGPGTRLTVL.

This clone showed up just a few times. The chain has TRBV7-9 and TRBJ2-2, with D possibly being TRBD1 (6 bases). Germline V CDR1 and CDR2: SEHNR, FQNEAQ (reference sequence). The CDR3 consists of 19 residues. V lost 5 bases to trimming and J lost 2 bases, with 24 bases between them. The CDR3 here is CASSPIGTSKSINTGELFF. The CDR3 DNA follows: TGTGCCAGCAGCCCGATAGGGACAAGCAAATCAATAAACACCGGGGAGCTGTTTTTT.

The chain joins TRBV7-2 to TRBJ1-1; the D gene is possibly TRBD1 (5 bases). Germline V CDR1 and CDR2: SGHTA, FQGNSA. The CDR3 runs to 15 residues. The V gene lost 0 bases and the J gene lost 3 bases, with 11 bases spanning the gap. The CDR3 bases are TGTGCCAGCAGCTTAGCGTCAGGGTTTGACACTGAAGCTTTCTTT. Its translation: CASSLASGFDTEAFF.

V and J are TRBV27 and TRBJ1-1, with D perhaps matching TRBD1 (6 bases). The V end lost 4 bases, the J end lost 2 bases, and 14 bases lay between the germline ends. The V gene's germline CDR1 is MNHEY and CDR2 SMNVEV (reference sequence). The CDR3 spans 15 residues. The CDR3 DNA reads as TGTGCCAGCAGTTCGTGGGGGCCTACAAACACTGAAGCTTTCTTT. This encodes CASSSWGPTNTEAFF.

The DNA of the CDR3 is TGTGCCAGCAGCCAACCCAGTCCCCTGGGACTAGCGGGAGGGTGGGGTGAGCAGTTCTTC. Translating gives CASSQPSPLGLAGGWGEQFF. The chain joins TRBV4-2 to TRBJ2-1, with TRBD2 matching 16 bases. The CDR3 has 20 amino acids. Germline V lookup: CDR1 LGHNA, CDR2 YNFKEQ. Trimming removed 2 bases from V and 9 bases from J; junction bases left unmatched: 16.

This rearrangement joins TRBV5-6 to TRBJ1-5, with D unclear. This CDR3 region has 14 residues. Germline-derived CDR1 and CDR2 are SGHDT and YYEEEE. Trimming took off 1 base at V and 3 bases at J, with 8 bases between the two ends. CDR3 loop: CASSLFLVNQPQHF. The DNA of the CDR3 is TGTGCCAGCAGCTTGTTCCTAGTCAATCAGCCCCAGCATTTT.

The V and J genes are TRBV14 and TRBJ2-2, with no clear D. The germline V gene has CDR1 SGHDN and CDR2 FVKESK. Trimming removed 2 bases from V and 4 bases from J, with 11 bases in between. This CDR3 contains 15 residues. CDR3 DNA sequence: TGTGCCAGCAGCCAACTGCGCCCCCGCACCGGGGAGCTGTTTTTT. Translation: CASSQLRPRTGELFF.

The chain combines TRBV6-2 or TRBV6-3 with TRBJ1-5, with TRBD1 as a possible D gene (5 bases). Trimming cost V 5 bases and J 6 bases, with 20 bases left between them. CDR3 length equals 16 residues. Germline V gene sequence: CDR1 MNHEY, CDR2 SVGEGT. CDR3 nucleotides: TGTGCCAGCAGTACCCTTGGGGGGGGACTTAGTCAGCCCCAGCATTTT. Translated, it gives CASSTLGGGLSQPQHF.

This rearrangement joins TRBV9 to TRBJ2-2, with TRBD1 identical over 10 bases. V gave up 0 bases and J gave up 6 bases; unmatched junction bases: 11. Germline lookup yields CDR1 SGDLS and CDR2 YYNGEE. The CDR3 length is 18 residues. CDR3 in amino acids: CASSVGRPLGQGAGELFF. CDR3 nucleotide sequence: TGTGCCAGCAGCGTAGGCCGGCCGTTAGGACAGGGGGCCGGGGAGCTGTTTTTT.

The gene calls are TRBV5-1 and TRBJ1-1; 8 nucleotides line up with TRBD1. With 3 bases clipped from V and 6 bases from J, the junction kept 7 bases outside the gene matches. CDR1 is SGHRS and CDR2 is YFSETQ in the germline V gene. This CDR3 is built from 14 residues. In DNA, the CDR3 is TGCGCCAGCAGCTCAGACAGGGGTGACGCTGAAGCTTTCTTT. This sequence encodes CASSSDRGDAEAFF.

J is TRBJ1-2 and V is TRBV7-6, with 12 bases matching TRBD1. This CDR3 spans 16 amino acids. The germline CDR1 and CDR2 sequences are SGHVS and FNYEAQ. Trimming removed 2 bases from V and 6 bases from J; junction bases left unmatched: 7. CDR3 region: CASSLLPGQGAHGYTF. CDR3 in DNA: TGTGCCAGCAGCTTACTCCCGGGACAGGGGGCGCATGGCTACACCTTC.

There are a few counts of this clone. The chain links TRBV12-5 to TRBJ1-4; D gene unclear. V lost 7 bases, J lost 2 bases, and 11 bases lay in between. The CDR3 length is 14 residues. Per the germline V gene, CDR1 is LGHNT and CDR2 is FRNRAP. CDR3 sequence (DNA): TGTGCTAGTGCCGAGGGTATCACTAATGAAAAACTGTTTTTT. Translated, it gives CASAEGITNEKLFF.

The chain links TRBV11-2 to TRBJ2-3, with 7 positions matching TRBD1. The V gene's germline CDR1 is SGHAT and CDR2 FQNNGV. Trimming removed 3 bases from V and 0 bases from J; junction bases left unmatched: 6. This CDR3 contains 16 residues. CDR3 nucleotides: TGTGCCAGCAGCTTGAGAGGGGGCCCTAGCACAGATACGCAGTATTTT. Protein: CASSLRGGPSTDTQYF.

J is TRBJ2-5 and V is TRBV11-3; D gene uncertain. Germline V gene data show CDR1 as SGHNT and CDR2 as YENEEA. The V end was cut by 3 bases, the J end by 8 bases, with 19 bases between. This CDR3 has 15 residues. The CDR3 reads CASSFLLYLYSTQYF. The CDR3 nucleotides read TGTGCCAGCAGCTTTCTCCTTTATCTTTACAGTACCCAGTACTTC.

V is TRBV5-5 and J is TRBJ1-5; D perhaps matches TRBD1 (5 bases). Germline assignment: CDR1 SGHKS and CDR2 YYEKEE (reference sequence). V was cut by 4 bases and J by 1 base, with 12 bases left in between. The CDR3 runs to 15 residues. This CDR3 is CASSLDSASNQPQHF. In nucleotides, the CDR3 is TGTGCCAGCAGCCTCGACAGCGCAAGCAATCAGCCCCAGCATTTT.

The V and J genes are TRBV5-5 and TRBJ1-3, with D maybe TRBD1 (5 bases). The germline gives CDR1 SGHKS, CDR2 YYEKEE (reference sequence). Deletions cut 6 bases from V and 0 bases from J, with 7 bases between. The CDR3 totals 13 residues. This CDR3 is CASKQVSGNTIYF. The CDR3 DNA sequence: TGTGCCAGCAAACAGGTCTCTGGAAACACCATATATTTT.

The rearrangement joins TRBV2 to TRBJ2-1, with TRBD2 matching over 9 bases. The CDR3 totals 15 residues. Trimming at V came to 6 bases and at J to 9 bases, leaving 12 bases not matched to a gene. CDR1 is SNHLY, CDR2 FYNNEI, per germline. The CDR3 loop is CASRETSGDLSEQFF. CDR3 DNA sequence: TGTGCCAGCAGAGAGACTAGCGGCGATTTAAGTGAGCAGTTCTTC.

Only one count was recorded for this clone. This chain connects TRBV7-9 to TRBJ2-3, with D possibly matching TRBD2 (7 bases). The germline V and J ends were trimmed by 4 bases and 2 bases, with 19 bases remaining between them. The CDR3 length is 17 residues. Looked up from germline, CDR1 is SEHNR and CDR2 is FQNEAQ (reference sequence). The CDR3 is CASSSHMGAGVTDTQYF. In DNA form, the CDR3 reads TGTGCCAGCAGCTCACATATGGGGGCGGGAGTCACAGATACGCAGTATTTT.

CDR3 sequence reads: CASSVRDSNEQFF. The CDR3 coding sequence is TGTGCCAGCAGCGTCCGGGACAGCAATGAGCAGTTCTTC. This chain uses TRBV9 with TRBJ2-1, with TRBD1 matching over 7 bases. V shed 2 bases, J shed 6 bases, and the junction held 2 bases outside the gene matches. This CDR3 region has 13 residues. The germline V gene has CDR1 SGDLS and CDR2 YYNGEE. The complete variable domain, with remaining parts taken from reference TRBV9 and TRBJ2-1, reads DSGVTQTPKHLITATGQRVTLRCSPRSGDLSVYWYQQSLDQGLQFLIQYYNGEERAKGNILERFSAQQFPDLHSELNLSSLELGDSALYFCASSVRDSNEQFFGPGTRLTVL.

This chain uses TRBV7-2 with TRBJ1-3; the D gene is possibly TRBD1 (6 bases). V lost 1 base to trimming and J lost 3 bases, with 10 bases between them. CDR1 and CDR2 from the germline V gene are SGHTA and FQGNSA. The CDR3 sequence is 15 residues long. The CDR3 DNA follows: TGTGCCAGCAGCTTAGGCGGGGGCAGTGGAAACACCATATATTTT. It specifies CASSLGGGSGNTIYF.

The CDR3 nucleotides read TGTGCAAGTCGCTTAGCGGACCTGAGAGGACAGTACAAACAATTACAAGAGACCCAGTACTTC. It encodes CASRLADLRGQYKQLQETQYF. This chain links TRBV12-2 with TRBJ2-5; TRBD1 is taken as the D call from the table, unchecked against the DNA. TRBV12-2 has pseudogene status. The CDR3 loop spans 21 amino acids.

The chain employs TRBV2 and TRBJ1-1, with TRBD1 matching over 7 bases. CDR1 and CDR2 from the germline V gene are SNHLY and FYNNEI. This CDR3 is built from 15 residues. With 5 bases clipped from V and 3 bases from J, the junction kept 9 bases outside the gene matches. In DNA, the CDR3 is TGTGCCAGCAGTCTTGCAGGGGGTGGGGACACTGAAGCTTTCTTT. Its translation: CASSLAGGGDTEAFF. Together with reference TRBV2 and TRBJ1-1, the CDR3 gives the full variable domain: EPEVTQTPSHQVTQMGQEVILRCVPISNHLYFYWYRQILGQKVEFLVSFYNNEISEKSEIFDDQFSVERPDGSNFTLKIRSTKLEDSAMYFCASSLAGGGDTEAFFGQGTRLTVV.